This T cell receptor beta chain was obtained from a study of T-cell reconstitution after alpha-beta-depleted transplantation in children. Unique molecular identifiers were used in preparing the TCRbeta library. TCRdb independently ran MiXCR on the PCR reads; one entry per CDR3 protein. The sample lists some 340,000 distinct CDR3 sequences; 10% were seen once. Specimen: PBMCs from the stem cell graft donor, collected from the stem cell graft. The receptor was isolated from a human donor who donated a stem cell graft to a child with acute lymphoblastic leukemia.

Here the CDR3 DNA reads TGCGCCAGCAGCCAACACTCTGGGGCCAACGTCCTGACTTTC. Its protein product is CASSQHSGANVLTF. V is TRBV4-1 and J is TRBJ2-6; D gene unclear. The germline V and J ends were trimmed by 2 bases and 0 bases, with 2 bases remaining between them. Germline CDR1 is MGHRA and CDR2 is YSYEKL. The CDR3 is made up of 14 amino acids.